This T cell receptor beta chain appears in the sequencing data of a study of T cells after yellow fever vaccination. It was through 5'RACE template switching that TCR cDNA was made, with a universal primer site and UMIs added. Using its own MiXCR run on the 5' RACE reads, TCRdb lists one record per CDR3 protein. The table records some 350,000 distinct CDR3 sequences, 8.5% to 9% of them present only once. Germline CDR1 SQVTM, CDR2 ANQGSEA. The CDR3 spans 11 residues. The V end lost 8 bases, the J end lost 5 bases, and 12 bases lay between the germline ends. The rearrangement uses TRBV29-1 and TRBJ2-5; perhaps TRBD2 as D (6 bases). This receptor was obtained from a man between 18 and 35 years old who received the YFV17D yellow fever vaccine. Source: PBMCs, taken on the day of the first yellow fever vaccination. Written as DNA, the CDR3 is TGCAGCATCCGGGAGAGGGAGACCCAGTACTTC. Protein product: CSIRERETQYF.